One and the same sample provided the 15 T cell receptor beta chains below, sequenced in a study of molecular identifiers for immune sequencing clone quantification. Via MiXCR, TCRdb re-called the PCR reads, giving one row per CDR3 protein. The table records hundreds of thousands of distinct CDR3 sequences, about 23% of them present only once. The sequenced sample consisted of naive CD8+ T cells from blood, with Jurkat cell RNA spiked in. Stated subset: FACS-sorted CD8+CD4-CCR7+CD45RA+ naive T cells. These TCRs come from a human donor in good health. Some libraries in this study had Jurkat cell RNA spiked in.

On this clonotype: With a much larger clone just one base away, this may be a read error. For the CDR3, the DNA is TGTGCCAGCGGTAACTTCCAAAACACTGAAGCTTTCTTT. This codes for CASGNFQNTEAFF. This sequence joins TRBV28 and TRBJ1-1; unclear D gene. Germline loops: CDR1 MDHEN, CDR2 SYDVKM. This CDR3 is built from 13 residues. The germline V and J ends were trimmed by 8 bases and 2 bases, with 12 bases remaining between them.

The rearrangement uses TRBV3-1 and TRBJ2-7, with 8 nucleotides matching TRBD2. The CDR3 loop spans 15 amino acids. V lost 5 bases and J lost 3; bases outside the gene matches: 9. Germline V gene lookup returns CDR1 LGHDT and CDR2 YNNKEL (reference sequence). CDR3 sequence: CASSSRLANDYEQYF. The CDR3 DNA follows: TGTGCCAGCAGCTCCCGACTAGCGAACGACTACGAGCAGTACTTC.

There are many counts of this clonotype. The chain combines TRBV14 with TRBJ1-5; D remains unclear. This CDR3 contains 13 residues. V was clipped by 4 bases and J by 7 bases, with 11 bases between them. Germline V CDR1 and CDR2: SGHDN, FVKESK. CDR3 sequence reads: CASSPFPGQPQHF. DNA of the CDR3: TGTGCCAGCAGCCCTTTCCCTGGGCAGCCCCAGCATTTT.

This clonotype has ten or more counts. The chain couples TRBV6-5 to TRBJ2-6; perhaps D is TRBD1 or TRBD2 (6 bases each). The CDR3 runs to 18 residues. Germline V gives CDR1 MNHEY, CDR2 SVGAGI. Trimming shortened V by 0 bases and J by 5 bases, and 17 bases separated the two germline ends. For the CDR3, the DNA is TGTGCCAGCAGTTACTCAACTTTCGGGGGCCTCTGGGCCAACGTCCTGACTTTC. Translated, it gives CASSYSTFGGLWANVLTF.

This clonotype was observed a few times. This sequence joins TRBV4-3 and TRBJ2-3; D is unresolved. CDR3 length: 16 residues. The germline V gene encodes CDR1 LGHNA and CDR2 YSLEER. Trimming pared 2 bases from V and 0 bases from J, leaving 12 bases between. The CDR3 nucleotides read TGCGCCAGCAGCCAAACCGAGCGAACTAGCACAGATACGCAGTATTTT. As protein: CASSQTERTSTDTQYF.

This clonotype was observed a few times. V usage is TRBV4-1 and J usage is TRBJ2-1; 8 bases line up with TRBD1. The CDR3 extends over 14 amino acids. Germline values: CDR1 MGHRA, CDR2 YSYEKL. The ends lost 2 bases at V and 5 bases at J; junction bases unmatched: 2. CDR3 in amino acids: CASSQPGQDNEQFF. The CDR3 DNA follows: TGCGCCAGCAGCCAACCGGGACAGGACAATGAGCAGTTCTTC.

As for this clonotype: This may come from a read error, since a much larger clone is one base off. The rearrangement joins TRBV21-1 to TRBJ1-1; TRBD1 was called by the table and not checked on the DNA. TRBV21-1 has pseudogene status. The length of the CDR3 is 17 residues. This CDR3 is CASGKYTGDFFNTEAFF. The DNA of the CDR3 is TGTGCCAGCGGCAAATACACGGGGGATTTCTTCAACACTGAAGCTTTCTTT.

This clonotype was counted a few times. The V call is TRBV6-4, the J call TRBJ2-2; D is uncertain. Between the trimmed V and J ends, which lost 3 bases and 2 bases, there was a span of 7 bases. Looked up from germline, CDR1 is MRHNA and CDR2 is SNTAGT. CDR3 length equals 14 residues. CDR3 amino acids: CASSEGINTGELFF. CDR3 sequence (DNA): TGTGCCAGCAGTGAAGGGATTAACACCGGGGAGCTGTTTTTT.

This clonotype was counted a few times. This rearrangement joins TRBV20-1 to TRBJ2-7, with D maybe TRBD1 (6 bases). The CDR3 covers 13 residues. The V gene lost 2 bases and the J gene lost 1 base, with 9 bases spanning the gap. The germline gives CDR1 DFQATT, CDR2 SNEGSKA (reference sequence). CDR3 protein: CSARMGQSYEQYF. The DNA for the CDR3 is TGCAGTGCTAGAATGGGACAATCCTACGAGCAGTACTTC.

This clonotype was seen many times. The chain recombines TRBV29-1 with TRBJ2-7; D possibly corresponds to TRBD1 (6 bases). V lost 2 bases and J 2 bases, leaving 10 bases between the germline ends. CDR3 length: 13 amino acids. Germline V gives CDR1 SQVTM, CDR2 ANQGSEA. The CDR3 reads CSVEIRDTYEQYF. Here the CDR3 DNA reads TGCAGCGTTGAAATCCGGGACACCTACGAGCAGTACTTC.

This clonotype was seen ten or more times. The chain uses TRBV30 and TRBJ2-1; no firm D call. V lost 0 bases to trimming and J lost 3 bases, with 6 bases between them. Germline CDR1 and CDR2: GTSNPN and SVGIG (reference sequence). The CDR3 totals 13 residues. The CDR3 is CAWSVSVYNEQFF. The CDR3, as DNA: TGTGCCTGGAGTGTCTCTGTCTACAATGAGCAGTTCTTC. The full variable domain, its missing parts supplied by reference TRBV30 and TRBJ2-1, is SQTIHQWPATLVQPVGSPLSLECTVEGTSNPNLYWYRQAAGRGLQLLFYSVGIGQISSEVPQNLSASRPQDRQFILSSKKLLLSDSGFYLCAWSVSVYNEQFFGPGTRLTVL.

This sequence joins TRBV28 and TRBJ1-1; D is uncertain. Germline CDR1 MDHEN, CDR2 SYDVKM. The CDR3 is made up of 16 amino acids. V lost 2 bases and J 7 bases, leaving 20 bases between the germline ends. The CDR3 loop reads CASSLEDVRAYGEAFF. In nucleotides, the CDR3 is TGTGCCAGCAGTTTAGAAGACGTCCGGGCCTACGGTGAAGCTTTCTTT.

This clonotype was seen repeatedly, ten times or more. The chain couples TRBV28 to TRBJ2-6, with unresolved D. V dropped 4 bases and J dropped 0 bases, with 19 bases sitting between them. The CDR3 spans 19 residues. Germline V gene lookup returns CDR1 MDHEN and CDR2 SYDVKM. In nucleotides, the CDR3 is TGTGCCAGCAGTTCCAACTTCCTCTTATTTAGCTCTGGGGCCAACGTCCTGACTTTC. This encodes CASSSNFLLFSSGANVLTF. Full variable domain (remainder filled in from reference TRBV28 and TRBJ2-6): DVKVTQSSRYLVKRTGEKVFLECVQDMDHENMFWYRQDPGLGLRLIYFSYDVKMKEKGDIPEGYSVSREKKERFSLILESASTNQTSMYLCASSSNFLLFSSGANVLTFGAGSRLTVL.

With regard to this clonotype: Being one base from a much bigger clone, this may be a read error. The conserved final phenylalanine or tryptophan is absent from the CDR3, which likely points to a read error. The chain links TRBV12-3 or TRBV12-4 to TRBJ2-7; perhaps TRBD1 as D (5 bases). V gave up 6 bases and J gave up 4 bases, with 13 bases separating them. This CDR3 has 13 residues. The CDR3 region is CASSHTDSYEQYS. Here the CDR3 DNA reads TGTGCCAGCAGCCACACCGACAGTTACGAGCAGTACTCC.

Details on this clonotype: A read error may be the cause here, since a much bigger clone is one base away. The chain recombines TRBV7-9 with TRBJ2-2; D unresolved. In germline, CDR1 is SEHNR, CDR2 FQNEAQ (reference sequence). The CDR3 has 14 residues. Written as DNA, the CDR3 is TGTGCCAGCTGCTTATCACGAATGGCCGGGGAGCTGTTTTTT. It yields the protein CASCLSRMAGELFF.